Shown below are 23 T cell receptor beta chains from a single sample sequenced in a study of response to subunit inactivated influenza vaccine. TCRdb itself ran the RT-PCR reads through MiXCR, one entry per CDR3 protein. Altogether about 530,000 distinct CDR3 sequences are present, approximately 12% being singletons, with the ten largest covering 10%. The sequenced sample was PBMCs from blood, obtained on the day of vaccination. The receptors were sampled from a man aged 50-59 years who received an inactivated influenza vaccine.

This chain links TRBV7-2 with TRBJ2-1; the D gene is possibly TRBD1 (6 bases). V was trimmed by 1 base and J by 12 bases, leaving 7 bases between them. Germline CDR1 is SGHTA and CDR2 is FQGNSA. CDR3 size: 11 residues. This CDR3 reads CASSLETGQFF. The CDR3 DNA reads TGTGCCAGCAGCTTAGAGACAGGGCAGTTCTTC.

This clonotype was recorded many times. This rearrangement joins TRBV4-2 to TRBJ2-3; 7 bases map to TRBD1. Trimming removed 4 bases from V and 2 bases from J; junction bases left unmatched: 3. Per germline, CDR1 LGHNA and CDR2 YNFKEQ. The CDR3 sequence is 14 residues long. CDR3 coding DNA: TGTGCCAGCAGCCGGCAGGGGGTCACAGATACGCAGTATTTT. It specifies CASSRQGVTDTQYF.

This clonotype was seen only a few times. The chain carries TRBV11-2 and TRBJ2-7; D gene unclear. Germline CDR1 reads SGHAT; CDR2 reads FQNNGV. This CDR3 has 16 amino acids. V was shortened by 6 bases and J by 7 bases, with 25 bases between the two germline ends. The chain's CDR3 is CASRIGTGTYSQEQYF. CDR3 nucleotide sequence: TGTGCCAGCAGAATAGGAACTGGAACCTACTCTCAGGAGCAGTACTTC.

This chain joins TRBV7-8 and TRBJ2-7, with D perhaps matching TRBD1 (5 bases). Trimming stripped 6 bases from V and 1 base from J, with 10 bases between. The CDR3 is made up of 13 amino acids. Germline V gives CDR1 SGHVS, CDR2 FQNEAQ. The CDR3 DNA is TGTGCCAGCAGTAGGGGATTTTCCTACGAGCAGTACTTC. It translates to CASSRGFSYEQYF.

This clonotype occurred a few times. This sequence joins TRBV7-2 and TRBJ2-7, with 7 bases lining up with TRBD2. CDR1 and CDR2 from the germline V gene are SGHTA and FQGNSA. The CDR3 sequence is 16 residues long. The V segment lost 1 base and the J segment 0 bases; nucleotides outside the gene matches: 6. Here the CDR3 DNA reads TGTGCCAGCAGCTTAGGGGGCGGGAGACCCTCCTACGAGCAGTACTTC. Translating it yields CASSLGGGRPSYEQYF.

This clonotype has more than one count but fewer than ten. The CDR3 DNA is TGCGCCACCGCGACAGTCACGCCCGGGGAGCTGTTTTTT. It codes for CATATVTPGELFF. The J gene is TRBJ2-2, the V gene TRBV5-1, with D possibly TRBD1 on 5 matching bases. CDR3 length: 13 residues. V was clipped by 9 bases and J by 6 bases, with 15 bases between them. From germline, CDR1 is SGHRS and CDR2 YFSETQ.

The CDR3 bases are TGCGCCAGCAGCGGCGGGACAACCCAAGAGACCCAGTACTTC. It specifies CASSGGTTQETQYF. This chain connects TRBV5-1 to TRBJ2-5, with D perhaps TRBD1 or TRBD2 (6 bases each). Germline lookup yields CDR1 SGHRS and CDR2 YFSETQ. The ends were cut back, 4 bases at V and 1 base at J, with 11 bases in the middle. The CDR3 length is 14 residues.

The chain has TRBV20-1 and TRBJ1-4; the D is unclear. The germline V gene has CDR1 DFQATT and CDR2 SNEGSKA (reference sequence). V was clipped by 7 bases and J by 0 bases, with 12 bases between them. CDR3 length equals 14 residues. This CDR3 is CSGGSAATNEKLFF. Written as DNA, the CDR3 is TGCAGTGGCGGATCTGCCGCAACTAATGAAAAACTGTTTTTT.

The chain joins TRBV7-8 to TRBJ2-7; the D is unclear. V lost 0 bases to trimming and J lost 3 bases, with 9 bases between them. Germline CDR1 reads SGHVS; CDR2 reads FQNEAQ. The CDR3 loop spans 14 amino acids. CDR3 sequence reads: CASSLAPHGYEQYF. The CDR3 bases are TGTGCCAGCAGCTTAGCCCCCCATGGCTACGAGCAGTACTTC.

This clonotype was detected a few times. The CDR3 sequence is CASSLRRGSYLNTEAFF. The CDR3, as DNA: TGTGCCAGCAGTTTAAGGCGTGGTTCCTACCTCAACACTGAAGCTTTCTTT. The V call is TRBV12-3 or TRBV12-4, the J call TRBJ1-1; D is unclear. The V end lost 2 bases, the J end lost 2 bases, and 18 bases lay between the germline ends. The CDR3 contains 17 residues.

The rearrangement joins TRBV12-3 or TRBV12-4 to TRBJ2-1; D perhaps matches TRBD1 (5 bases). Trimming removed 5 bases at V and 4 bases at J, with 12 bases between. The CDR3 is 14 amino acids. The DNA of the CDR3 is TGTGCCAGCAGTAGGGGCTCTATATACAATGAGCAGTTCTTC. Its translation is CASSRGSIYNEQFF.

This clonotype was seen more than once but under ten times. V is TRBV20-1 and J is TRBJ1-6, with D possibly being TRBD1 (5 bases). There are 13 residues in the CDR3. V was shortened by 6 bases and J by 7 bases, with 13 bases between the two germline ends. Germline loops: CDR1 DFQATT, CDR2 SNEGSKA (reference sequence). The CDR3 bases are TGCAGTGCGGAAAGGGGAGGCAATTCACCCCTCCACTTT. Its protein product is CSAERGGNSPLHF.

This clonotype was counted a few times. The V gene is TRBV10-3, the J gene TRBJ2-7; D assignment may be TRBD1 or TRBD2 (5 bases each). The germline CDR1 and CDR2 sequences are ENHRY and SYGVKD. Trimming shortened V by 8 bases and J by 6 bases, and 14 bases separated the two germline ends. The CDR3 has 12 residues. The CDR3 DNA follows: TGTGCCATCCTGGGGCGCGGAGGCGAGCAGTACTTC. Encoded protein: CAILGRGGEQYF.

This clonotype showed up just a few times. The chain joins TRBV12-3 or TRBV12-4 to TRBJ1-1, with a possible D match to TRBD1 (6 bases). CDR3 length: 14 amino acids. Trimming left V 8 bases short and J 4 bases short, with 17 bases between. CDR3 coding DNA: TGTGCCAGCCGCTTGGACAGTTACGCCACTGAAGCTTTCTTT. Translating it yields CASRLDSYATEAFF.

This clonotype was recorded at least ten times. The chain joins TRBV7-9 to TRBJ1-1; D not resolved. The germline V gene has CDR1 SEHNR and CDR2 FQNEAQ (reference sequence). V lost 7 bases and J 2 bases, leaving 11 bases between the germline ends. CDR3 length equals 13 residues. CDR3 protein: CASTGASNTEAFF. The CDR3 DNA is TGTGCCAGCACGGGCGCGAGCAACACTGAAGCTTTCTTT.

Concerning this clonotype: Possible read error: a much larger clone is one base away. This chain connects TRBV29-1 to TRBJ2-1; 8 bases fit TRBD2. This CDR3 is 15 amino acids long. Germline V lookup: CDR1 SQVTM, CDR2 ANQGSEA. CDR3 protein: CSAEGAAGDVNEQFF. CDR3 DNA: TGCAGCGCTGAAGGTGCAGCGGGGGACGTCAATGAGCAGTTCTTC.

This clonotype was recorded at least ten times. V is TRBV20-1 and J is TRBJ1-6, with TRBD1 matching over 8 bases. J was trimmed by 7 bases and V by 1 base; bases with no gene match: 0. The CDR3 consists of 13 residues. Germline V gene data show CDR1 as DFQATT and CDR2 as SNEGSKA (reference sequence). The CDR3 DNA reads TGCAGTGCTAGAGGGACAGGGAATTCACCCCTCCACTTT. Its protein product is CSARGTGNSPLHF.

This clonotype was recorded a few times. In DNA form, the CDR3 reads TGTGCCAGCAGTCACGGTAGCGGGAGTTGGGAGTTCTTC. Translating it yields CASSHGSGSWEFF. This chain uses TRBV27 with TRBJ2-1; 9 nucleotides agree with TRBD2. CDR3 length equals 13 residues. Germline-derived CDR1 and CDR2 are MNHEY and SMNVEV (reference sequence). Trimming removed 5 bases from V and 14 bases from J; junction bases left unmatched: 10.

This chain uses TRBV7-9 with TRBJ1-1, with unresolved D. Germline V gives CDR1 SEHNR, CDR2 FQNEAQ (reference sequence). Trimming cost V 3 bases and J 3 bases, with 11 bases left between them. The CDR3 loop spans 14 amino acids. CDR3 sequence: CASSFSGEDTEAFF. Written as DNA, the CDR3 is TGTGCCAGCAGCTTTTCCGGGGAGGACACTGAAGCTTTCTTT. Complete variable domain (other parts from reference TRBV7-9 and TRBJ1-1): DTGVSQNPRHKITKRGQNVTFRCDPISEHNRLYWYRQTLGQGPEFLTYFQNEAQLEKSRLLSDRFSAERPKGSFSTLEIQRTEQGDSAMYLCASSFSGEDTEAFFGQGTRLTVV.

CDR3 protein: CAWRKTGWTEAFF. The CDR3 DNA reads TGTGCCTGGAGAAAAACAGGGTGGACTGAAGCTTTCTTT. This chain connects TRBV30 to TRBJ1-1, with a tentative D call TRBD1 (6 bases). This CDR3 comprises 13 residues. The V end lost 3 bases, the J end lost 5 bases, and 13 bases lay between the germline ends. Germline V gene lookup returns CDR1 GTSNPN and CDR2 SVGIG (reference sequence).

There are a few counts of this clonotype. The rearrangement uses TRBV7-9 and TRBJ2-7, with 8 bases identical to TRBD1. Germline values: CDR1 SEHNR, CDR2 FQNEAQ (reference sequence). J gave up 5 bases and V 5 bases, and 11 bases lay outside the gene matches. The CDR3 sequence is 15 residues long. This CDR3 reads CASSAPSGQGDEQYF. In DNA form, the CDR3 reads TGTGCCAGCAGCGCACCAAGCGGACAGGGAGACGAGCAGTACTTC.

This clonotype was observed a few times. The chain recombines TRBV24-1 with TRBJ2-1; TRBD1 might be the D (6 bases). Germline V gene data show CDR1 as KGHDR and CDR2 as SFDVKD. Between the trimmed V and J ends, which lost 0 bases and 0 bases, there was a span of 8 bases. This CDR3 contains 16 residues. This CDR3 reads CATSDLGRGSYNEQFF. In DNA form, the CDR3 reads TGTGCCACCAGTGATTTGGGCAGGGGCTCCTACAATGAGCAGTTCTTC.

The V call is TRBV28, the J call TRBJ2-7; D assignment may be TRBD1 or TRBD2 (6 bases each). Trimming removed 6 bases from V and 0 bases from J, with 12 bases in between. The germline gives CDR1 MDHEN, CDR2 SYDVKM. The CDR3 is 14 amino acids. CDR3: CASRRGPSSYEQYF. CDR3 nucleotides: TGTGCCAGCAGACGGGGGCCCAGCTCCTACGAGCAGTACTTC.